This TCR beta chain was retrieved from a study of long-term antiretroviral therapy in people with HIV. CDR3 length: 12 amino acids. With 1 base removed from V and 5 bases from J, the gap between germline ends came to 3 bases. Per the germline V gene, CDR1 is LGHNA and CDR2 is YSLEER. Every donor contributed at least one pre-ART and at least two post-ART PBMC samples. Version v3.0 of the immunoSEQ assay was performed at survey level. Per sample, sequencing targeted about 40,000-55,000 T-cell genomes. Generated by immunoSEQ multiplex PCR, the TCRdb table keeps only in-frame clones and is missing some. The table has around 30,000 clones, 70% to 90% seen once.

The origin of this receptor is a man younger than 35 with HIV. Here the sequenced sample was unsorted PBMCs, taken approximately 3.3 years after starting antiretroviral therapy. This chain links TRBV4-3 with TRBJ2-1; D gene ambiguous. The CDR3 protein is CASSQGDNEQFF. The CDR3 DNA follows: TGCGCCAGCAGCCAAGGGGACAATGAGCAGTTCTTC.